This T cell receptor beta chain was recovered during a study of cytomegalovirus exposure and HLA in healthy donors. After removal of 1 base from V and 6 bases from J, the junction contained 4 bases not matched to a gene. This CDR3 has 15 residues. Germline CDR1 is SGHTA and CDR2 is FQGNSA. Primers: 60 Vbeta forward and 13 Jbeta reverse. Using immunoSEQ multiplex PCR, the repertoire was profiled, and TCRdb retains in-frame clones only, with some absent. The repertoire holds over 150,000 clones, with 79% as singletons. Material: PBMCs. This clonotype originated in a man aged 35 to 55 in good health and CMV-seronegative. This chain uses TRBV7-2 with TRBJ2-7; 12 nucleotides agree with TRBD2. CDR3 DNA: TGTGCCAGCAGCTTAGGACTAGCGGGAGTAGGCGAGCAGTACTTC. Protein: CASSLGLAGVGEQYF.